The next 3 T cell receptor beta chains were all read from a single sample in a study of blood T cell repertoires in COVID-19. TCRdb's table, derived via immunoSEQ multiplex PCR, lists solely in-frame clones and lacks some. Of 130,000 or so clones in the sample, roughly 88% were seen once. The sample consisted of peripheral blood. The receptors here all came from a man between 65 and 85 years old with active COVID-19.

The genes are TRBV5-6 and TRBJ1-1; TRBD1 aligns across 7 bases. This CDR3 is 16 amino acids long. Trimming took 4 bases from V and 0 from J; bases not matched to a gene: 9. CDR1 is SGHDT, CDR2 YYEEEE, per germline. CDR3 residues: CASSPRGQTMNTEAFF. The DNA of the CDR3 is TGTGCCAGCAGCCCAAGGGGGCAAACCATGAACACTGAAGCTTTCTTT.

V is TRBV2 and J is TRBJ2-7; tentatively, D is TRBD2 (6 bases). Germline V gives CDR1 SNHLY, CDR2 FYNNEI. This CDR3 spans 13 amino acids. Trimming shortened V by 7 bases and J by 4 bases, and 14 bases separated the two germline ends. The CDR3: CASKPGVGYEQYF. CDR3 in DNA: TGTGCCAGCAAGCCGGGAGTTGGGTACGAGCAGTACTTC.

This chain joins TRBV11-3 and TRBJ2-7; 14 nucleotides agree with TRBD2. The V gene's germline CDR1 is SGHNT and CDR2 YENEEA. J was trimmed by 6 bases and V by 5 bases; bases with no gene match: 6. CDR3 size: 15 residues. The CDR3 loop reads CASSPGTSGSLEQYF. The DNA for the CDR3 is TGTGCCAGCAGCCCCGGGACTAGCGGGAGCCTCGAGCAGTACTTC.